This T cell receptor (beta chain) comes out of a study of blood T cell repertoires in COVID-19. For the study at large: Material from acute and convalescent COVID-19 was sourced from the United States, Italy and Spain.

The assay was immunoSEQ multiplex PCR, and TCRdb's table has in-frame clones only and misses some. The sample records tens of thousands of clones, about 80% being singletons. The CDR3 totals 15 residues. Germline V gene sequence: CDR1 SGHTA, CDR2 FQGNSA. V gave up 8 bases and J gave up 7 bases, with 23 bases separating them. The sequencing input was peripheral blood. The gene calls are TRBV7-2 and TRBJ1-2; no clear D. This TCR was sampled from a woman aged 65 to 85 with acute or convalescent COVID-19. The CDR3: CASGPTRVSGGGYTF. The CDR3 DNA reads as TGTGCCAGCGGACCCACCCGGGTCAGCGGCGGTGGCTACACCTTC. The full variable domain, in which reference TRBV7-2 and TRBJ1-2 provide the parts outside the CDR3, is GAGVSQSPSNKVTEKGKDVELRCDPISGHTALYWYRQSLGQGLEFLIYFQGNSAPDKSGLPSDRFSAERTGGSVSTLTIQRTQQEDSAVYLCASGPTRVSGGGYTFGSGTRLTVV.